The 7 T cell receptor beta chains below come from one sample, sequenced in a study of blood T cells in healthy people across ages. Combining a sample-barcoded 5' primer with a J-beta primer mix, a second PCR ran for about 6 to 11 cycles. TCRdb redid the calling of the 5' RACE reads with MiXCR, one entry per CDR3 protein. The repertoire holds 600,000 to 900,000 distinct CDR3 sequences, with roughly 25% as singletons. In addition, the sample was reused for a study of T cells of mothers and their children.

Sequencing was performed on blood. These receptors originate from a boy younger than 18 in good health.

The chain combines TRBV2 with TRBJ1-4; 9 positions match TRBD1. The V gene's germline CDR1 is SNHLY and CDR2 FYNNEI. Germline trimming cut 6 bases from V and 6 bases from J; bases unmatched to any gene: 5. The CDR3 totals 14 residues. The CDR3 bases are TGTGCCAGCAGATCGACAGGGGGGCATGAAAAACTGTTTTTT. Translation gives CASRSTGGHEKLFF. The complete variable domain, with remaining parts taken from reference TRBV2 and TRBJ1-4, reads EPEVTQTPSHQVTQMGQEVILRCVPISNHLYFYWYRQILGQKVEFLVSFYNNEISEKSEIFDDQFSVERPDGSNFTLKIRSTKLEDSAMYFCASRSTGGHEKLFFGSGTQLSVL.

The chain employs TRBV5-8 and TRBJ2-5; 8 bases are a match to TRBD1. Germline V gene sequence: CDR1 SGHTS, CDR2 YDEGEE. The ends lost 0 bases at V and 5 bases at J; junction bases unmatched: 6. This CDR3 comprises 15 residues. The CDR3 DNA follows: TGTGCCAGCAGCTTGGGTGCCAGGGGGCTGGAGACCCAGTACTTC. Translation gives CASSLGARGLETQYF.

The genes are TRBV11-2 and TRBJ2-1, with D possibly matching TRBD1 (6 bases). Germline assignment: CDR1 SGHAT and CDR2 FQNNGV. With 4 bases removed from V and 3 bases from J, the gap between germline ends came to 13 bases. CDR3 length: 15 amino acids. The CDR3, as DNA: TGTGCCAGCAGCTCCAGGGGCCCCGGCTACAATGAGCAGTTCTTC. It translates to CASSSRGPGYNEQFF.

In its sample, this clonotype was seen a few times. V and J are TRBV30 and TRBJ1-4; D may be TRBD1 (5 bases). The germline V gene encodes CDR1 GTSNPN and CDR2 SVGIG (reference sequence). Trimming pared 3 bases from V and 0 bases from J, leaving 14 bases between. The CDR3 is made up of 16 amino acids. CDR3 in amino acids: CAWRAGTVATNEKLFF. DNA for the CDR3: TGTGCCTGGAGGGCTGGGACGGTTGCAACTAATGAAAAACTGTTTTTT. The complete variable domain, with remaining parts taken from reference TRBV30 and TRBJ1-4, reads SQTIHQWPATLVQPVGSPLSLECTVEGTSNPNLYWYRQAAGRGLQLLFYSVGIGQISSEVPQNLSASRPQDRQFILSSKKLLLSDSGFYLCAWRAGTVATNEKLFFGSGTQLSVL.

This clonotype was observed a few times. The chain is built from TRBV7-6 and TRBJ2-5; possible D gene TRBD1, 5 bases. CDR3 length equals 14 residues. V lost 5 bases to trimming and J lost 0 bases, with 10 bases between them. Germline V CDR1 and CDR2: SGHVS, FNYEAQ. The CDR3 here is CASSPDSYQETQYF. CDR3 coding DNA: TGTGCCAGCAGCCCCGACAGTTACCAAGAGACCCAGTACTTC. Combining the CDR3 with reference TRBV7-6 and TRBJ2-5 gives the whole variable domain GAGVSQSPRYKVTKRGQDVALRCDPISGHVSLYWYRQALGQGPEFLTYFNYEAQQDKSGLPNDRFSAERPEGSISTLTIQRTEQRDSAMYRCASSPDSYQETQYFGPGTRLLVL.

V usage is TRBV6-6 and J usage is TRBJ1-2; D uncertain. V lost 0 bases and J lost 3, with 11 bases in between. The CDR3 spans 15 residues. Germline CDR1 and CDR2: MNHNY and SVGAGI (reference sequence). This chain's CDR3 is CASSYSNGPHYGYTF. In nucleotides, the CDR3 is TGTGCCAGCAGTTACTCGAATGGACCTCACTATGGCTACACCTTC.

This clonotype was counted a few times. The CDR3: CASSSERGGTDTQYF. CDR3 in DNA: TGTGCCAGCAGCTCGGAGCGGGGGGGCACAGATACGCAGTATTTT. V gene TRBV7-8 combines with J gene TRBJ2-3; TRBD2 agrees at 9 bases. The germline V gene has CDR1 SGHVS and CDR2 FQNEAQ. The CDR3 totals 15 residues. After removal of 4 bases from V and 1 base from J, the junction contained 3 bases not matched to a gene.